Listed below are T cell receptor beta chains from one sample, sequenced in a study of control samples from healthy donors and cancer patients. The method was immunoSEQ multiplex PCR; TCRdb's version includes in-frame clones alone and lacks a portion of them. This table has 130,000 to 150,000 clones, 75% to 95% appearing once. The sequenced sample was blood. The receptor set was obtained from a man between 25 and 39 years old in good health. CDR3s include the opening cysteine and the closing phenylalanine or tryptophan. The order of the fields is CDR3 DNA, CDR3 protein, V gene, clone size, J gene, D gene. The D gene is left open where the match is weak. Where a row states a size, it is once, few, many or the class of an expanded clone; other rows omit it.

cdr3_nt: TGTGCCAGCAGCTTAGACTCCGGGACAGGGTTCTACAATGAGCAGTTCTTC
cdr3_aa: CASSLDSGTGFYNEQFF
v_call: TRBV7-6
clone_size: NA
j_call: TRBJ2-1
d_call: TRBD1

cdr3_nt: TGTGCCAGTAGTATAAGCACTAGCGGGGGGTATGAGCAGTTCTTC
cdr3_aa: CASSISTSGGYEQFF
v_call: TRBV19
clone_size: NA
j_call: TRBJ2-1
d_call: TRBD2

cdr3_nt: TGCAGCGTTGAAGATAGTGGAGGTGAGCAGTTCTTC
cdr3_aa: CSVEDSGGEQFF
v_call: TRBV29-1
clone_size: NA
j_call: TRBJ2-1
d_call: NA

cdr3_nt: TGTGCCAGCAGTGGCGAACTGGGACATATTCGGGGTAATGAAAAACTGTTTTTT
cdr3_aa: CASSGELGHIRGNEKLFF
v_call: TRBV28
clone_size: NA
j_call: TRBJ1-4
d_call: NA

cdr3_nt: TGTGCCAGCAGCCAAGTCAGGACAAATTCACCCCTCCACTTT
cdr3_aa: CASSQVRTNSPLHF
v_call: TRBV14
clone_size: NA
j_call: TRBJ1-6
d_call: NA

cdr3_nt: TGTGCTAGTGGTTTGGGGACAGCCAAAAACATTCAGTACTTC
cdr3_aa: CASGLGTAKNIQYF
v_call: TRBV12-5
clone_size: NA
j_call: TRBJ2-4
d_call: NA

cdr3_nt: TGCGCCAGCAGCTTGGGGCACGTCTCAACTAATGAAAAACTGTTTTTT
cdr3_aa: CASSLGHVSTNEKLFF
v_call: TRBV5-1
clone_size: once
j_call: TRBJ1-4
d_call: NA

cdr3_nt: TGTGCCAGCAGCGCTTTTAGCCCCGCAACAGGGCGAAACACCATATATTTT
cdr3_aa: CASSAFSPATGRNTIYF
v_call: TRBV9
clone_size: once
j_call: TRBJ1-3
d_call: NA

cdr3_nt: TGTGCCAGCAGTTTAGGTTCACAGGTCTATGGCTACACCTTC
cdr3_aa: CASSLGSQVYGYTF
v_call: TRBV28
clone_size: NA
j_call: TRBJ1-2
d_call: NA

cdr3_nt: TGTGCCAGCAGGGACGTGAACACTGAAGCTTTCTTT
cdr3_aa: CASRDVNTEAFF
v_call: TRBV25-1
clone_size: NA
j_call: TRBJ1-1
d_call: NA

cdr3_nt: TGTGCCAGCAGTTTCCCTAGCGGGGGTTTCACAGATACGCAGTATTTT
cdr3_aa: CASSFPSGGFTDTQYF
v_call: TRBV28
clone_size: NA
j_call: TRBJ2-3
d_call: TRBD2